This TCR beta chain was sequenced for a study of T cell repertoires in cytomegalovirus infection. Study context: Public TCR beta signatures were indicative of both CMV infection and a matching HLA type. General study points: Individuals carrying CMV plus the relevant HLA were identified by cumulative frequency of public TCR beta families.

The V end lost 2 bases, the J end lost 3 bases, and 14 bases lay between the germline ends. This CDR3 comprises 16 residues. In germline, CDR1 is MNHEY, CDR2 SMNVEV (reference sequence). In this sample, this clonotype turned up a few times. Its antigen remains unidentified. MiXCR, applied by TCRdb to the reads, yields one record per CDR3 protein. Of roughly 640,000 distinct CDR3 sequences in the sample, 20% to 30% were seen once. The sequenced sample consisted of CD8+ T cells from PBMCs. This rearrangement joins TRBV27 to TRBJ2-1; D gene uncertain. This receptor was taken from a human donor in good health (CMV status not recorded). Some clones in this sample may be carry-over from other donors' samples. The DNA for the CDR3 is TGTGCCAGCAGTTTAACAGCGAACCCCCACTACAATGAGCAGTTCTTC. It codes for CASSLTANPHYNEQFF.